This T cell receptor (beta chain) was identified in a study of OX40 agonist ivuxolimab in advanced cancers. Study-level background: A history of anti-PD-1, anti-PD-L1 or anti-CTLA-4 therapy was acceptable, and around 36% had some.

To note about this clone: Its antigen is unidentified.

General study results and limits: Relative to CD4+, CD8+ T cells held more expanded clones on average.

The table came from immunoSEQ multiplex PCR; TCRdb's copy has only in-frame clones and leaves some out. The sample carries around 62,000 clones, over 70% recorded once. Germline assignment: CDR1 SGHTA and CDR2 FQGNSA. The CDR3 has 15 residues. V was trimmed by 1 base and J by 2 bases, leaving 10 bases between them. The sequence was collected from an adult with an advanced solid tumor such as melanoma, head and neck, liver or kidney cancer. This chain joins TRBV7-2 and TRBJ2-3; the D is unclear. The source was CD4+ or CD8+ T cells sorted from blood, collected in a trial of the OX40 agonist ivuxolimab. This CDR3 is CASSLEFYPTDTQYF. DNA for the CDR3: TGTGCCAGCAGCTTAGAGTTCTACCCCACAGATACGCAGTATTTT. Variable domain in full (rest from reference TRBV7-2 and TRBJ2-3): GAGVSQSPSNKVTEKGKDVELRCDPISGHTALYWYRQSLGQGLEFLIYFQGNSAPDKSGLPSDRFSAERTGGSVSTLTIQRTQQEDSAVYLCASSLEFYPTDTQYFGPGTRLTVL.